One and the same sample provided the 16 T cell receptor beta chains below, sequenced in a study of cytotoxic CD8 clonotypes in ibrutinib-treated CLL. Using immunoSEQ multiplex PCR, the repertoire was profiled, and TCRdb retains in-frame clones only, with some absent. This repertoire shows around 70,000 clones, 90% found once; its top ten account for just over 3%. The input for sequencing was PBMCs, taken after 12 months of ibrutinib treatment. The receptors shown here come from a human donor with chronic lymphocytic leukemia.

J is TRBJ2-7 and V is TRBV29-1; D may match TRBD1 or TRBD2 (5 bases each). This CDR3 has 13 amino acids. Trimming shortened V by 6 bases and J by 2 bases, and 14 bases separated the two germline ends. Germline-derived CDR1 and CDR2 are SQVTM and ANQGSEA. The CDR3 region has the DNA TGCAGCGTCCGCTCAGGGAGAACCTACGAGCAGTACTTC. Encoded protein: CSVRSGRTYEQYF.

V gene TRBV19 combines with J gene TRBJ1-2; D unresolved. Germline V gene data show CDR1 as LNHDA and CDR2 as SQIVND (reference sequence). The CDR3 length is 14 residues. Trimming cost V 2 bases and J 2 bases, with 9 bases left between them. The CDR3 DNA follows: TGTGCCAGTAGTATATCCTACGACAACTATGGCTACACCTTC. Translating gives CASSISYDNYGYTF.

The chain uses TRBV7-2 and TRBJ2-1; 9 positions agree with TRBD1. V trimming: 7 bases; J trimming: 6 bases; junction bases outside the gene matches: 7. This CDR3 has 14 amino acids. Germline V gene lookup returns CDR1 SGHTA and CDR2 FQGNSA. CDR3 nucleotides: TGTGCCAGCATGTCCGGGACAGGGCTCAATGAGCAGTTCTTC. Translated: CASMSGTGLNEQFF.

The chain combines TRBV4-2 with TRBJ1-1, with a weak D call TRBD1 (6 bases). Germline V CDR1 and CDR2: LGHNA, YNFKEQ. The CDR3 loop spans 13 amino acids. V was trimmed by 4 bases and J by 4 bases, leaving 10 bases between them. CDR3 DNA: TGTGCCAGCAGCCTCGGGGGCCTCACTGAAGCTTTCTTT. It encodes CASSLGGLTEAFF.

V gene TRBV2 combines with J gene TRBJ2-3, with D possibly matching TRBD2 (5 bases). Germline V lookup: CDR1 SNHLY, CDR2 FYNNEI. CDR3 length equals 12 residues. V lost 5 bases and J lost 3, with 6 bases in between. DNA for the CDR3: TGTGCCAGCAGTAGCGGAACAGATACGCAGTATTTT. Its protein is CASSSGTDTQYF. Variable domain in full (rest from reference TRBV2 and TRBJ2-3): EPEVTQTPSHQVTQMGQEVILRCVPISNHLYFYWYRQILGQKVEFLVSFYNNEISEKSEIFDDQFSVERPDGSNFTLKIRSTKLEDSAMYFCASSSGTDTQYFGPGTRLTVL.

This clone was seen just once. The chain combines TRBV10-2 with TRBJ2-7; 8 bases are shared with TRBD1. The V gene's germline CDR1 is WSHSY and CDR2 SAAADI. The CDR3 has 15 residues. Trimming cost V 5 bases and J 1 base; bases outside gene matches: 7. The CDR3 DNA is TGCGCCAGCAGTTCTCGAGACAGGGGTTCCTACGAGCAGTACTTC. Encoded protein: CASSSRDRGSYEQYF.

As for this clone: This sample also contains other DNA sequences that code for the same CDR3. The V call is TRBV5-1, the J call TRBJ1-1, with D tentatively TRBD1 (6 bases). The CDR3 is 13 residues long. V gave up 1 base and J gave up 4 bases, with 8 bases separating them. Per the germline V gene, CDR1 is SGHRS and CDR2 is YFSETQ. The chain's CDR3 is CASSLRGGTEAFF. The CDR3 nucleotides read TGCGCCAGCAGCTTGAGGGGGGGCACTGAAGCTTTCTTT.

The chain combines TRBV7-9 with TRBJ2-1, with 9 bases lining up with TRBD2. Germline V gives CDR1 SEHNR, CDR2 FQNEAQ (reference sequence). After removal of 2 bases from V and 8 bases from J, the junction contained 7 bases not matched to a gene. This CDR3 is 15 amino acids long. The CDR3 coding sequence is TGTGCCAGCAGCTTATGGCTAGCGGGATTCGATGAGCAGTTCTTC. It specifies CASSLWLAGFDEQFF.

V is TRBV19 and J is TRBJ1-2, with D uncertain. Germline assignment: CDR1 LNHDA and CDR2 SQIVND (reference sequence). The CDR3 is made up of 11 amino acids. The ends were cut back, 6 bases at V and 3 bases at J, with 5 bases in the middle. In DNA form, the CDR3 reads TGTGCCAGTAGGGAAGACTATGGCTACACCTTC. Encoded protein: CASREDYGYTF.

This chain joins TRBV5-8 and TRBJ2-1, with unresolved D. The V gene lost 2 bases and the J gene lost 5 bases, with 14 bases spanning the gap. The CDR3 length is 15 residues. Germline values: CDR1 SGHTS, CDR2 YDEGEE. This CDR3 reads CASSLGLSYNNEQFF. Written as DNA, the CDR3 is TGTGCCAGCAGCTTAGGTCTATCCTACAACAATGAGCAGTTCTTC. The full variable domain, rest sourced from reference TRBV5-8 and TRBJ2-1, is EAGVTQSPTHLIKTRGQQATLRCSPISGHTSVYWYQQALGLGLQFLLWYDEGEERNRGNFPPRFSGRQFPNYSSELNVNALELEDSALYLCASSLGLSYNNEQFFGPGTRLTVL.

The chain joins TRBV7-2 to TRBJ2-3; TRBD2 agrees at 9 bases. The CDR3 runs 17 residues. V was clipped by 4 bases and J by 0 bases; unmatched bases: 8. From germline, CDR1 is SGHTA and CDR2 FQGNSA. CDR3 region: CASSSSRLAGSTDTQYF. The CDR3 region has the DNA TGTGCCAGCAGCTCTAGCCGCCTAGCGGGGAGCACAGATACGCAGTATTTT.

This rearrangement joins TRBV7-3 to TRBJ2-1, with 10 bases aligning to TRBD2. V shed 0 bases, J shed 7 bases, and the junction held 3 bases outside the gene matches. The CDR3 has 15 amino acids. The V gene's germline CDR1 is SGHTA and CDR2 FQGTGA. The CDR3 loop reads CASSLTSGRLNEQFF. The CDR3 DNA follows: TGTGCCAGCAGCTTAACTAGCGGGAGGTTAAATGAGCAGTTCTTC. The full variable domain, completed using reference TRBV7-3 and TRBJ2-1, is GAGVSQTPSNKVTEKGKYVELRCDPISGHTALYWYRQSLGQGPEFLIYFQGTGAADDSGLPNDRFFAVRPEGSVSTLKIQRTERGDSAVYLCASSLTSGRLNEQFFGPGTRLTVL.

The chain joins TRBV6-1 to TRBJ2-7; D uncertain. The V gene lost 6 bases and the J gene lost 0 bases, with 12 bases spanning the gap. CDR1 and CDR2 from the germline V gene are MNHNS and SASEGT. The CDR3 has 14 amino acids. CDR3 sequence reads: CASSPASLSYEQYF. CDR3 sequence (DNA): TGTGCCAGCAGCCCCGCAAGTCTCTCCTACGAGCAGTACTTC.

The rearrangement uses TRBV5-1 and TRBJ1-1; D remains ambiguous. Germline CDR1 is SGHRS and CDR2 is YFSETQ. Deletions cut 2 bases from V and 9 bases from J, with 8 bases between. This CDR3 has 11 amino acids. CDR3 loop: CASSLDYKAFF. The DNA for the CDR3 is TGCGCCAGCAGCTTAGATTACAAAGCTTTCTTT.

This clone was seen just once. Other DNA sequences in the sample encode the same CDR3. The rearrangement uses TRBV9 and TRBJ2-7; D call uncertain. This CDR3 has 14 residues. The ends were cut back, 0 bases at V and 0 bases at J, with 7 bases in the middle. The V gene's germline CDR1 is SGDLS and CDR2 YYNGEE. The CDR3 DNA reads TGTGCCAGCAGCGTAGGTTCTAGCTCCTACGAGCAGTACTTC. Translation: CASSVGSSSYEQYF.

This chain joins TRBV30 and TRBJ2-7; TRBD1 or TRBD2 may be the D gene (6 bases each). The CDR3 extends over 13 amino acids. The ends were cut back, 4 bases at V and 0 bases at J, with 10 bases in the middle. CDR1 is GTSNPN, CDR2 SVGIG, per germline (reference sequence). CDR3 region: CAWIGGGSYEQYF. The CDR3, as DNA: TGTGCCTGGATCGGGGGCGGCTCCTACGAGCAGTACTTC.